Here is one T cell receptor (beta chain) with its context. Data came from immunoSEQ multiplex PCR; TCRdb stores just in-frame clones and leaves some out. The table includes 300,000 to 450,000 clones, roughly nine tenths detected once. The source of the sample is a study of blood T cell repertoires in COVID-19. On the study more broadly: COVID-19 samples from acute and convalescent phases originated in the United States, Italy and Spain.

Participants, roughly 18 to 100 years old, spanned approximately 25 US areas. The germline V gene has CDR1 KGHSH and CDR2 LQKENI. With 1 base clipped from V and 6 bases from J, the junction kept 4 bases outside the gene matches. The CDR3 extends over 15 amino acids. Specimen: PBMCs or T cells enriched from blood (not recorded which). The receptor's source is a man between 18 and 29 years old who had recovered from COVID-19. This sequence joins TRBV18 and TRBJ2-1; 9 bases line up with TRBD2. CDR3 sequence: CASSPLAGVSNEQFF. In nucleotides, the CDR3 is TGTGCCAGCTCACCACTAGCGGGAGTAAGCAATGAGCAGTTCTTC.